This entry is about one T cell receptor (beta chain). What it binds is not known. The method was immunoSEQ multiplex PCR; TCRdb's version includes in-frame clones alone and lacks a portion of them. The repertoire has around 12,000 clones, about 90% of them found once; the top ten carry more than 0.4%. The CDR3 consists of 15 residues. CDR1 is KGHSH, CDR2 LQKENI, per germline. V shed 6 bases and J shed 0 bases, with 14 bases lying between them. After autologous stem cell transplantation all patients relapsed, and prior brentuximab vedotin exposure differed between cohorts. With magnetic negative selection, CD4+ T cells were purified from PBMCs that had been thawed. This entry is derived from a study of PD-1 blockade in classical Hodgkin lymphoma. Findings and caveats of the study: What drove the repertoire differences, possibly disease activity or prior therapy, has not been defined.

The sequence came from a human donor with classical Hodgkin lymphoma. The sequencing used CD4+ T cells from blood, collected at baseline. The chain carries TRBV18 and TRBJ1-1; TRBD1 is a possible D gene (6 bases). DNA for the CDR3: TGTGCCAGCTCCTCCGGGGGGCCAGTGAACACTGAAGCTTTCTTT. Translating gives CASSSGGPVNTEAFF.